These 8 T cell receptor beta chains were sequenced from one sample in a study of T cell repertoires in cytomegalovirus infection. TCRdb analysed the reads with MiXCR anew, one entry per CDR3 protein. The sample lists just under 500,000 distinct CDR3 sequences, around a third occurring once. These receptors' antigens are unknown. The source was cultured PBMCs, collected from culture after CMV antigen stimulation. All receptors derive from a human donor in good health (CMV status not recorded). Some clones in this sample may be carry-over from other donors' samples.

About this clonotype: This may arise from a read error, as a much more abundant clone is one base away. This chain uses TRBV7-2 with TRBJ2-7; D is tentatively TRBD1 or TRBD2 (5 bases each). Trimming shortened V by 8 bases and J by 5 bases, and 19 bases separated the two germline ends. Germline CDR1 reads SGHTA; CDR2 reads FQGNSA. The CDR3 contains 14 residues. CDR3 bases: TGTACCAGCGGCCGGGACCCCCTTAACCACGAGCAGTACTTC. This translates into CTSGRDPLNHEQYF.

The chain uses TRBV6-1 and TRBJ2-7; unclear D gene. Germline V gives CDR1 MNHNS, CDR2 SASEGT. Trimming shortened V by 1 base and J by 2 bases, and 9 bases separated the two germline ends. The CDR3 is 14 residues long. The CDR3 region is CASSEVEVTYEQYF. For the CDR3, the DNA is TGTGCCAGCAGTGAAGTCGAAGTTACCTACGAGCAGTACTTC.

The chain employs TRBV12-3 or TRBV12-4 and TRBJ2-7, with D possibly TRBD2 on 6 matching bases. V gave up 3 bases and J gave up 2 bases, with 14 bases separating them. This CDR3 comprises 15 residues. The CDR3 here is CASSFGTQGAYEQYV. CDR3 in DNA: TGTGCCAGCAGTTTCGGGACTCAGGGCGCCTACGAGCAGTACGTC.

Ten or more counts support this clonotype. In DNA, the CDR3 is TGTGCCAGCAGCTTATTACGGCCGTACCAAGAGACCCAGTACTTC. It is translated as CASSLLRPYQETQYF. The gene calls are TRBV7-2 and TRBJ2-5; D not resolved. The CDR3 has 15 residues. The germline V gene encodes CDR1 SGHTA and CDR2 FQGNSA. V was shortened by 2 bases and J by 0 bases, with 10 bases between the two germline ends. Full variable domain (missing parts from reference TRBV7-2 and TRBJ2-5): GAGVSQSPSNKVTEKGKDVELRCDPISGHTALYWYRQSLGQGLEFLIYFQGNSAPDKSGLPSDRFSAERTGGSVSTLTIQRTQQEDSAVYLCASSLLRPYQETQYFGPGTRLLVL.

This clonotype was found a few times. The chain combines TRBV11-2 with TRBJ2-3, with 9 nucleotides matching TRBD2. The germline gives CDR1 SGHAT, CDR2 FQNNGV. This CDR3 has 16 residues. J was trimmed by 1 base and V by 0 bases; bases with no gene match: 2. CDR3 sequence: CASSLEAGGGTDTQYF. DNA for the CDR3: TGTGCCAGCAGCTTAGAGGCGGGAGGGGGCACAGATACGCAGTATTTT.

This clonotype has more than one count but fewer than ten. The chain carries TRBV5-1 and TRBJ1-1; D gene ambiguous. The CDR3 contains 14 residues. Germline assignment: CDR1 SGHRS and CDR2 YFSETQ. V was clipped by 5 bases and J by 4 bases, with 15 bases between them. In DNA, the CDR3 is TGCGCCAGCAGAACAATGGAAGGGAGCACTGAAGCTTTCTTT. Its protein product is CASRTMEGSTEAFF.

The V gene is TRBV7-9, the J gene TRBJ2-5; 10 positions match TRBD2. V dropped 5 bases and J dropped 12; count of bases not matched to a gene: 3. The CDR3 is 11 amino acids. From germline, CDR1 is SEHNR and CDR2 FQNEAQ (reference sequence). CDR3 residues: CASSEGLAEYF. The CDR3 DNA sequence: TGTGCCAGCAGCGAAGGACTAGCGGAGTACTTC.

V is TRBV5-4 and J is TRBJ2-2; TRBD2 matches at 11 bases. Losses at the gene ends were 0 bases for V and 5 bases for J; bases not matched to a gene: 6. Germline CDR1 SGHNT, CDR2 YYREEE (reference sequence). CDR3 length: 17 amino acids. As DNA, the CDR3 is TGTGCCAGCAGCTTGGACCTAGCGGGAGGAGAAACCGGGGAGCTGTTTTTT. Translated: CASSLDLAGGETGELFF. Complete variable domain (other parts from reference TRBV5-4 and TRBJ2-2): ETGVTQSPTHLIKTRGQQVTLRCSSQSGHNTVSWYQQALGQGPQFIFQYYREEENGRGNFPPRFSGLQFPNYSSELNVNALELDDSALYLCASSLDLAGGETGELFFGEGSRLTVL.